Listed below are T cell receptor beta chains from one sample, sequenced in a study of blood T cell repertoires in COVID-19. Assay: immunoSEQ multiplex PCR; the TCRdb copy retains only in-frame clones and omits some. The data show a few hundred thousand clones, with about nine tenths seen just once and roughly 4.5% held by the top ten. The sequencing input was PBMCs or T cells enriched from blood (not recorded which). Receptor source: a man younger than 40 who had recovered from COVID-19. Both conserved end residues are trimmed from each CDR3. Each record gives: V gene, CDR3 protein.

>TRBV24-1
ATSDPTGTDTQY
>TRBV5-1
ASSGVTKQGADGYT
>TRBV5-8
ASSLWTGSFDEQY
>TRBV11-3
ASSEGTFGSTDTQY
>TRBV6-6
ASSWEGGYT
>TRBV28
ASSLLTPSGGGRFNQPQH
>TRBV10-3
AISDSGGSQPQH
>TRBV4-1
ASSNPRLAGGREQY
>TRBV7-9
ASGPNGATNEKLF
>TRBV20-1
SASPQGAGVKTQY
>TRBV30
AWSLTDSRTGELF
>TRBV7-9
ASSYLAGSQETQY
>TRBV3-1/TRBV3-2
ASSFIRDRASGANVLT
>TRBV11-3
AEGGTSGTGEYSNQPQH
>TRBV7-2
ASSLAPSGGPQGTDTQY
>TRBV6-5
ASRYRGPTNEKLF
>TRBV18
ASSPGGSNQPQH
>TRBV4-2
ASSLRGANTEAF
>TRBV14
ASRRSGTRRTYEQY
>TRBV18
ASSPRGDGYT
>TRBV19
ASSPGGTNEKLF
>TRBV5-1
ASTTWGTGRTGELF
>TRBV10-3
AIRDTTVPLLT
>TRBV5-1
ASSLVNNEQF
>TRBV7-9
ASILTGTTSQGETQY
>TRBV13
ASSSATAHEQF
>TRBV11-3
ASSYRADEQF
>TRBV6-4
ASSDSGREGNTEAF
>TRBV7-9
ASSSPMEGTIY
>TRBV18
ASSPGQVETQY
>TRBV29-1
SVGASGGTDTQY
>TRBV4-1
ASSQDMAQGLTKTQY
>TRBV9
ASSVGVGLAGDNEQF
>TRBV11-3
ASRREGRDGETQY
>TRBV2
ASTYVPPNTGELF
>TRBV10-2
ASSESGTGGQPQH
>TRBV12-3/TRBV12-4
ASSLTGGYGYT
>TRBV12-5
ASGLGTGGLTDTQY
>TRBV2
ASRGPGTANEKLF
>TRBV11-3
ASSADRGNYGYT
>TRBV4-2
ASSQPGQGPEQY
>TRBV7-2
ASSARGGRFETQY
>TRBV6-5
ASSPAGTGDYGYT
>TRBV11-2
ASSLGGTGGLGANVLT
>TRBV27
ASSLSRTGDRSLNSPLH
>TRBV10-1
ASGRSSYNEQF
>TRBV4-1
ASSQDPTLAGGTDTQY
>TRBV4-1
ASSQGLRGRGEKLF
>TRBV28
ASKTPATGVSPLH
>TRBV5-1
ASSLGDANRPRAF
>TRBV5-5
ASIDSGGQLTDTQY
>TRBV5-1
ASSLDFAGQETQY
>TRBV5-4
ASSLQDTEAF